The subject of this entry is one TCR beta chain. Its antigen remains unidentified. J lost 4 bases, V lost 5 bases, and 22 bases had no gene match. The CDR3 covers 20 residues. Germline CDR1 and CDR2: ENHRY and SYGVKD. Time point: identical roughly 10-day culture without peptide (control). Sequencing was performed with immunoSEQ multiplex PCR; in TCRdb, only in-frame clones are kept and a portion is missing. Seen here are some 14,000 clones, under 90% observed once, and the top ten hold about an eighth. The data are from a study of PD-1 blockade in mismatch repair-deficient tumors. Source: cells cultured in vitro, taken from a patient treated with pembrolizumab. The rearrangement joins TRBV10-3 to TRBJ2-3; 9 nucleotides line up with TRBD2. The clonotype originates from an adult with mismatch repair-deficient cancer. The DNA of the CDR3 is TGTGCCATCAGTCCCCCCACTAGCGGGCCAGCACATGCGGACCCAGATACGCAGTATTTT. It encodes CAISPPTSGPAHADPDTQYF.